The 15 T cell receptor beta chains presented below share a single source sample, sequenced in a study of radiation and T cells in renal cell carcinoma. This table comes from immunoSEQ multiplex PCR, and its TCRdb copy is limited to in-frame clones, with some not included. The sample includes more than 100,000 clones, 88% of them seen just once. As to time point: blood 2 weeks post-SBRT. Sample treatment: 15 Gy SBRT to primary tumor, nephrectomy 4 weeks later. This sample comprised blood, obtained from a patient whose treatment included radiotherapy and nephrectomy. The receptors derive from a woman aged 65 to 85 with renal cell carcinoma.

The chain recombines TRBV30 with TRBJ2-7; TRBD1 aligns across 7 bases. J was trimmed by 4 bases and V by 1 base; bases with no gene match: 1. This CDR3 comprises 12 residues. Germline V gene sequence: CDR1 GTSNPN, CDR2 SVGIG (reference sequence). CDR3 bases: TGTGCCTGGAGTGGGGGACAGTACGAGCAGTACTTC. It encodes CAWSGGQYEQYF.

The genes are TRBV7-8 and TRBJ2-7; D is possibly TRBD2 (6 bases). Germline values: CDR1 SGHVS, CDR2 FQNEAQ. The length of the CDR3 is 16 residues. V was pared by 0 bases and J by 3 bases, with 15 bases between. CDR3 loop: CASSLAGISGSYEQYF. DNA for the CDR3: TGTGCCAGCAGCTTAGCGGGAATTAGCGGCAGCTACGAGCAGTACTTC.

This chain uses TRBV28 with TRBJ2-3; TRBD2 aligns across 9 bases. V lost 5 bases to trimming and J lost 5 bases; unmatched junction nucleotides: 8. The CDR3 is made up of 15 amino acids. Germline V CDR1 and CDR2: MDHEN, SYDVKM. CDR3 coding DNA: TGTGCCAGCAGTCTGTCAGCGGGGGGACAAGATACGCAGTATTTT. Its protein is CASSLSAGGQDTQYF. Full variable domain (missing parts from reference TRBV28 and TRBJ2-3): DVKVTQSSRYLVKRTGEKVFLECVQDMDHENMFWYRQDPGLGLRLIYFSYDVKMKEKGDIPEGYSVSREKKERFSLILESASTNQTSMYLCASSLSAGGQDTQYFGPGTRLTVL.

The chain joins TRBV11-3 to TRBJ1-4; 8 bases fit TRBD1. CDR3 length equals 16 residues. Germline values: CDR1 SGHNT, CDR2 YENEEA. The J segment lost 8 bases and the V segment lost 2 bases, leaving 10 bases of the junction unmatched. This chain's CDR3 is CASSLNLRTGFEKLFF. In DNA, the CDR3 is TGTGCCAGCAGCTTAAACCTTAGGACAGGGTTCGAAAAACTGTTTTTT. The whole variable domain, filled in from reference TRBV11-3 and TRBJ1-4, reads EAGVVQSPRYKIIEKKQPVAFWCNPISGHNTLYWYLQNLGQGPELLIRYENEEAVDDSQLPKDRFSAERLKGVDSTLKIQPAELGDSAVYLCASSLNLRTGFEKLFFGSGTQLSVL.

This rearrangement joins TRBV27 to TRBJ1-5; no reliable D call. V lost 6 bases and J lost 0, with 12 bases in between. The CDR3 consists of 15 residues. Germline CDR1 is MNHEY and CDR2 is SMNVEV (reference sequence). CDR3 DNA: TGTGCCAGCAGCCCGAATTTACTTAGCAATCAGCCCCAGCATTTT. This encodes CASSPNLLSNQPQHF.

This clone was found a few times. The chain has TRBV30 and TRBJ2-7; 8 bases are a match to TRBD2. J lost 0 bases, V lost 3 bases, and 7 bases had no gene match. CDR3 length: 15 amino acids. Germline V lookup: CDR1 GTSNPN, CDR2 SVGIG (reference sequence). CDR3 in amino acids: CAWRAGLGISYEQYF. The CDR3 nucleotides read TGTGCCTGGAGGGCGGGACTAGGGATCTCCTACGAGCAGTACTTC. The entire variable domain, with the rest obtained from reference TRBV30 and TRBJ2-7, is as follows: SQTIHQWPATLVQPVGSPLSLECTVEGTSNPNLYWYRQAAGRGLQLLFYSVGIGQISSEVPQNLSASRPQDRQFILSSKKLLLSDSGFYLCAWRAGLGISYEQYFGPGTRLTVT.

The chain uses TRBV6-5 and TRBJ1-2, with D maybe TRBD1 (5 bases). The germline gives CDR1 MNHEY, CDR2 SVGAGI. Trimming cost V 7 bases and J 5 bases, with 17 bases left between them. The CDR3 consists of 14 residues. Here the CDR3 reads CASTEAGGQYGYTF. Here the CDR3 DNA reads TGTGCCAGCACCGAGGCGGGGGGTCAGTATGGCTACACCTTC.

The chain joins TRBV14 to TRBJ2-7; D is tentatively TRBD1 or TRBD2 (5 bases each). Germline lookup yields CDR1 SGHDN and CDR2 FVKESK. The CDR3 runs 14 residues. V was shortened by 1 base and J by 3 bases, with 10 bases between the two germline ends. This CDR3 reads CASSQAGGFYEQYF. The CDR3 DNA follows: TGTGCCAGCAGCCAAGCTGGGGGATTCTACGAGCAGTACTTC. The variable domain in full, with the rest retrieved from reference TRBV14 and TRBJ2-7, is EAGVTQFPSHSVIEKGQTVTLRCDPISGHDNLYWYRRVMGKEIKFLLHFVKESKQDESGMPNNRFLAERTGGTYSTLKVQPAELEDSGVYFCASSQAGGFYEQYFGPGTRLTVT.

V usage is TRBV5-8 and J usage is TRBJ2-5; D not resolved. CDR1 and CDR2 from the germline V gene are SGHTS and YDEGEE. CDR3 length equals 15 residues. V dropped 0 bases and J dropped 1 base, with 10 bases sitting between them. CDR3 loop: CASSLAFGLQETQYF. The DNA of the CDR3 is TGTGCCAGCAGCTTGGCATTTGGGCTCCAAGAGACCCAGTACTTC.

This clone was seen once. The V call is TRBV5-1, the J call TRBJ1-4; TRBD1 aligns across 8 bases. The germline V gene encodes CDR1 SGHRS and CDR2 YFSETQ. Trimming took 2 bases from V and 6 from J; bases not matched to a gene: 3. The CDR3 spans 14 residues. CDR3 DNA sequence: TGCGCCAGCAGCTTCCAGGGGGCGGATGAAAAACTGTTTTTT. The encoded protein is CASSFQGADEKLFF.

The gene calls are TRBV14 and TRBJ2-7; D gene unclear. Trimming removed 1 base at V and 4 bases at J, with 5 bases between. This CDR3 contains 12 residues. The germline CDR1 and CDR2 sequences are SGHDN and FVKESK. In DNA, the CDR3 is TGTGCCAGCAGCCAAGGGATGTACGAGCAGTACTTC. Translated: CASSQGMYEQYF. Drawing the rest from reference TRBV14 and TRBJ2-7, the complete variable domain is EAGVTQFPSHSVIEKGQTVTLRCDPISGHDNLYWYRRVMGKEIKFLLHFVKESKQDESGMPNNRFLAERTGGTYSTLKVQPAELEDSGVYFCASSQGMYEQYFGPGTRLTVT.

V usage is TRBV19 and J usage is TRBJ2-2; D gene ambiguous. V was clipped by 1 base and J by 0 bases, with 15 bases between them. Per the germline V gene, CDR1 is LNHDA and CDR2 is SQIVND (reference sequence). This CDR3 is built from 18 residues. The CDR3 sequence is CASSIGGRPFANTGELFF. CDR3 bases: TGTGCCAGTAGTATAGGAGGAAGACCGTTCGCGAACACCGGGGAGCTGTTTTTT.

The gene calls are TRBV6-1 and TRBJ1-3; D perhaps matches TRBD1 (5 bases). The V gene lost 7 bases and the J gene lost 1 base, with 8 bases spanning the gap. This CDR3 has 13 residues. Germline CDR1 is MNHNS and CDR2 is SASEGT. The CDR3 DNA sequence: TGTGCCAGCACCAACAGGTCTGGAAACACCATATATTTT. This translates into CASTNRSGNTIYF.

The J gene is TRBJ1-2, the V gene TRBV4-3, with D unclear. The V and J ends lost 4 bases and 3 bases respectively, with 18 bases between them. Germline assignment: CDR1 LGHNA and CDR2 YSLEER. The CDR3 runs to 16 residues. The chain's CDR3 is CASSLKVDSGYYGYTF. The CDR3 DNA sequence: TGCGCCAGCAGCCTCAAGGTTGATAGCGGGTACTATGGCTACACCTTC.

V usage is TRBV11-2 and J usage is TRBJ2-5, with 12 bases that match TRBD2. J gave up 0 bases and V 4 bases, and 12 bases lay outside the gene matches. CDR3 length equals 19 residues. Germline assignment: CDR1 SGHAT and CDR2 FQNNGV. In nucleotides, the CDR3 is TGTGCCAGCAGCTCACGGTCGCCTACTAGCGGGGGGTACCAAGAGACCCAGTACTTC. Protein product: CASSSRSPTSGGYQETQYF.